The clone carrying this T cell receptor beta chain was picked up many times. This sample was included in a study of blood T cell repertoires in COVID-19. Overall study: COVID-19 samples collected from the United States, Italy and Spain covered acute and convalescent phases. PBMCs, B-cell-depleted T cells, or T cells provided the cDNA or gDNA that made up the material.

Per the original methods: Estimated nucleated cell counts came from reference gene primer amplification. This table comes from immunoSEQ multiplex PCR, and its TCRdb copy is limited to in-frame clones, with some not included. V and J calls and clone size are those listed in that table; D and trimming were worked out from the DNA. The data hold over 120,000 clones, with around 88% observed a single time. CDR1 KGHDR and CDR2 SFDVKD come from the germline V gene. The V segment lost 4 bases and the J segment 0 bases; nucleotides outside the gene matches: 3. This CDR3 region has 15 residues. The sequenced sample consisted of peripheral blood. The source of this sequence is a man aged 55 to 70 with active or convalescent COVID-19. This sequence joins TRBV24-1 and TRBJ2-3; 7 nucleotides align to TRBD1. CDR3 region: CATSDRDSSTDTQYF. The CDR3 nucleotides are TGTGCCACCAGTGACCGGGACAGTAGCACAGATACGCAGTATTTT.